This TCR beta chain was identified during a study of cytomegalovirus exposure and HLA in healthy donors. Notes on this clone: No antigen is known for it.

With 60 Vbeta and 13 Jbeta primers, the PCR was carried out. Data came from immunoSEQ multiplex PCR; TCRdb stores just in-frame clones and leaves some out. Of 95,000 to 150,000 clones in the sample, roughly four fifths were seen once. Findings of the study overall: TCR sequences were mostly rare, though some public TCRs occurred in many donors. Near-uniform donor sequencing depth was presumed by presence/absence analyses. TCR beta V- and J-gene trimming was later associated with a missense DCLRE1C variant.

Sequencing input: PBMCs. This sequence was found in a woman in her forties in good health and CMV-seropositive.

CDR3 nucleotide sequence: TGCAGCGTTGAAGCGGTGATAGCTTCCGAGCAGTACTTC. This translates into CSVEAVIASEQYF. This sequence joins TRBV29-1 and TRBJ2-7; D remains ambiguous. From germline, CDR1 is SQVTM and CDR2 ANQGSEA. The CDR3 runs to 13 residues. V was clipped by 1 base and J by 6 bases, with 13 bases between them.